This T cell receptor (beta chain) was observed in a study of cytomegalovirus exposure and HLA in healthy donors. Study overall: A later analysis reported the roughly 130 validation repertoires used the same platform as the 666 first-cohort repertoires.

A note on this clone: Its specificity is not known.

Germline V gene sequence: CDR1 SGHRS, CDR2 YFSETQ. Trimming removed 3 bases from V and 0 bases from J, with 10 bases in between. The CDR3 length is 15 residues. The method was immunoSEQ multiplex PCR; TCRdb's version includes in-frame clones alone and lacks a portion of them. Among about 200,000 clones listed, 70% to 85% were seen once. Study results and caveats: Many donors shared some public TCRs, even though most TCR sequences were rare. There were a few CMV-associated chains whose specificity for CMV antigens was confirmed in vitro. Cytomegalovirus-associated status was assigned to some 160 TCR beta chains.

Sequenced material: PBMCs. This clonotype was sampled from a woman in her 30s in good health and CMV-seropositive. The chain carries TRBV5-1 and TRBJ2-1; the D is unclear. CDR3: CASSSQRSSYNEQFF. Written as DNA, the CDR3 is TGCGCCAGCAGCTCCCAGAGGAGCTCCTACAATGAGCAGTTCTTC.